This TCR beta chain was captured by sequencing in a study of blood T cell repertoires in COVID-19. The count of this clone is one. Data came from immunoSEQ multiplex PCR; TCRdb stores just in-frame clones and leaves some out. The table has tens of thousands of clones, 65% to 90% seen once. In germline, CDR1 is SGHTS, CDR2 YDEGEE. The CDR3 spans 15 residues. Deletions cut 1 base from V and 3 bases from J, with 13 bases between. Sequenced sample: peripheral blood. The sequence was collected from a man in his fifties or sixties with COVID-19, enrolled during active disease. The chain joins TRBV5-8 to TRBJ1-1, with D perhaps TRBD1 (6 bases). CDR3 bases: TGTGCCAGCAGCTTGACGCCGGGACATTACACTGAAGCTTTCTTT. Its translation: CASSLTPGHYTEAFF. The complete variable domain, with remaining parts taken from reference TRBV5-8 and TRBJ1-1, reads EAGVTQSPTHLIKTRGQQATLRCSPISGHTSVYWYQQALGLGLQFLLWYDEGEERNRGNFPPRFSGRQFPNYSSELNVNALELEDSALYLCASSLTPGHYTEAFFGQGTRLTVV.